This TCR beta chain was found in a study of blood T cell repertoires in COVID-19. Overall study context: Collection of acute and convalescent COVID-19 samples took place in the United States, Italy and Spain. PBMCs, B-cell-depleted T cells, or T cells were the source of the cDNA or gDNA that made up the material.

In the study's own analysis: How many nucleated cells were present was estimated from reference gene primer amplification. Sequencing was performed with immunoSEQ multiplex PCR; in TCRdb, only in-frame clones are kept and a portion is missing. That table furnishes V, J and clone size, whereas the DNA furnished D and trimming. Of tens of thousands of clones listed, approximately 90% are singletons. This receptor was identified in a man over 45 with acute or convalescent COVID-19. Material for sequencing was peripheral blood.

CDR3 sequence: CASSFLLGSSYEQYF. The CDR3 region has the DNA TGTGCCAGCAGCTTTCTCCTAGGCAGCTCCTACGAGCAGTACTTC. The rearrangement uses TRBV5-8 and TRBJ2-7; D unresolved. The CDR3 has 15 amino acids. The ends were cut back, 2 bases at V and 0 bases at J, with 12 bases in the middle. Looked up from germline, CDR1 is SGHTS and CDR2 is YDEGEE.